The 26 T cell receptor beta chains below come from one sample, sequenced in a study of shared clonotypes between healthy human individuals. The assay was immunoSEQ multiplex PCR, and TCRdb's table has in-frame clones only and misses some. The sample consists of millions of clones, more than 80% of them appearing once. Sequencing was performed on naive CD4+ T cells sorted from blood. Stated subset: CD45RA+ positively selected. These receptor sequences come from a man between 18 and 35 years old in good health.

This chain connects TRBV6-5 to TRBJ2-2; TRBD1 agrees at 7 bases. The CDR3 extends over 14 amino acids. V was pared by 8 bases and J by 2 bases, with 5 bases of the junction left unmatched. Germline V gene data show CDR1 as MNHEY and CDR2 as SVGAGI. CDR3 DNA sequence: TGTGCCAGCCCCCACAGGGGAAACACCGGGGAGCTGTTTTTT. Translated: CASPHRGNTGELFF.

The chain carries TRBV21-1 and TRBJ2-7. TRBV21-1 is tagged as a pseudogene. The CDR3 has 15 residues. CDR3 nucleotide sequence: TGTGCCAGCAGCGAGTGGACCCGTGGACCCTACGAGCAGTACTTC. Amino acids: CASSEWTRGPYEQYF.

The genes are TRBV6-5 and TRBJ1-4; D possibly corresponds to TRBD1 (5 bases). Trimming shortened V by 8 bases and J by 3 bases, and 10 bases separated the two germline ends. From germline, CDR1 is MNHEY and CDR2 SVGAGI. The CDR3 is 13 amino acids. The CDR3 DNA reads TGTGCCAGCCGGGGGACGGCTAATGAAAAACTGTTTTTT. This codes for CASRGTANEKLFF.

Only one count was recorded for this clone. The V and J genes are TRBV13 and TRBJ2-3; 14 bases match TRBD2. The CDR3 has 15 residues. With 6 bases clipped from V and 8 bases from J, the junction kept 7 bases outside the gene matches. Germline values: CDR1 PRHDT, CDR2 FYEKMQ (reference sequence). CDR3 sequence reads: CASSSRLAGGFTQYF. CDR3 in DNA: TGTGCCAGCAGTTCTAGACTAGCGGGGGGGTTTACGCAGTATTTT.

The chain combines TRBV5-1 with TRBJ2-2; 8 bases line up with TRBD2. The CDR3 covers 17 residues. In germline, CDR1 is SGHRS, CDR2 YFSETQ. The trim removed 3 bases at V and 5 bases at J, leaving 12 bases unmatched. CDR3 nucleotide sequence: TGCGCCAGCAGCTCTTCAGCGGGGGCCCTAATAACCGGGGAGCTGTTTTTT. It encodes CASSSSAGALITGELFF.

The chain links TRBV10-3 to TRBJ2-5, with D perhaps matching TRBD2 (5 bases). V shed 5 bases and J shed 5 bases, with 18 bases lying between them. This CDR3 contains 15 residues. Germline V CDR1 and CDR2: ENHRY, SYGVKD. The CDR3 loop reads CAISRSGNQWETQYF. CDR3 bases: TGTGCCATCAGTCGCTCCGGGAACCAGTGGGAGACCCAGTACTTC.

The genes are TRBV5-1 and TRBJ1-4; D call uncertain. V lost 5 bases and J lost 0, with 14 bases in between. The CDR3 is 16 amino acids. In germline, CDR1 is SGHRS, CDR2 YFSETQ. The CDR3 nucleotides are TGCGCCAGCAGTTGGGCCAGGTCAACAACTAATGAAAAACTGTTTTTT. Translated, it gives CASSWARSTTNEKLFF.

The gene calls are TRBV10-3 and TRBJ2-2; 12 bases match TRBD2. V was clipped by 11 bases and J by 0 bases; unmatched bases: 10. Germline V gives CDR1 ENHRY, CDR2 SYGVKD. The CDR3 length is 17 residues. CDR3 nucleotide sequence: TGTGCCGCCCGAGGGGGACTAGCGGGTTCGAACACCGGGGAGCTGTTTTTT. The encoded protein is CAARGGLAGSNTGELFF.

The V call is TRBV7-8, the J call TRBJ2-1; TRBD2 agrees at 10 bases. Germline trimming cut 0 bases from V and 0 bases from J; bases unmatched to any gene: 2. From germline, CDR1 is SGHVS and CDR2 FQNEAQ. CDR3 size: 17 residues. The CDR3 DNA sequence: TGTGCCAGCAGCTTAGCTAGCGGGGGGATCTCCTACAATGAGCAGTTCTTC. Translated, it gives CASSLASGGISYNEQFF.

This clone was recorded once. This CDR3 reads CASSLAPLLAGGGSYEQYF. The CDR3 nucleotides read TGTGCCAGCAGCTTAGCGCCCCTGCTAGCGGGAGGGGGCTCCTACGAGCAGTACTTC. V usage is TRBV7-2 and J usage is TRBJ2-7; TRBD2 aligns across 12 bases. Losses at the gene ends were 0 bases for V and 0 bases for J; bases not matched to a gene: 9. This CDR3 spans 19 amino acids. Germline V CDR1 and CDR2: SGHTA, FQGNSA.

The CDR3 coding sequence is TGTGCCATCAGGAATGACGGAACTGGAAACACCATATATTTT. Translated, it gives CAIRNDGTGNTIYF. V usage is TRBV10-3 and J usage is TRBJ1-3; no clear D. Looked up from germline, CDR1 is ENHRY and CDR2 is SYGVKD. The V end was cut by 6 bases, the J end by 2 bases, with 11 bases between. This CDR3 is built from 14 residues.

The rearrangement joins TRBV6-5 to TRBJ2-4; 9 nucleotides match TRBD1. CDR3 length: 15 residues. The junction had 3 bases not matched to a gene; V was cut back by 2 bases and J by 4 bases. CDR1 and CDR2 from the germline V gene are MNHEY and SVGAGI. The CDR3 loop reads CASSYGTGIKNIQYF. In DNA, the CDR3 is TGTGCCAGCAGTTACGGGACAGGGATTAAAAACATTCAGTACTTC.

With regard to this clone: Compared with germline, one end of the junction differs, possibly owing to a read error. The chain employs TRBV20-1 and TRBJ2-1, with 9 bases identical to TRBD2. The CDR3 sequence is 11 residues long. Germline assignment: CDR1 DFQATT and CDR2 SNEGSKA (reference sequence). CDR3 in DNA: TGCAGTGCTAGCCCGCTAGCGGGAATTGTCTTC. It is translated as CSASPLAGIVF.

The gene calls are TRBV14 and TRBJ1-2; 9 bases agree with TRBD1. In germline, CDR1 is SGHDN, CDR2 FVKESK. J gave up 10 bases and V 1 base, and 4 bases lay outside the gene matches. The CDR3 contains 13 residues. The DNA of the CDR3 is TGTGCCAGCAGCCAAGGACAGGGGGTTCCCTACACCTTC. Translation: CASSQGQGVPYTF.

CDR3 sequence (DNA): TGTGCCAGCAGTAGCGTTACAGGGGCGTTCTTC. It specifies CASSSVTGAFF. The rearrangement links TRBV11-2 to TRBJ2-1, with TRBD1 identical over 7 bases. Germline values: CDR1 SGHAT, CDR2 FQNNGV. The CDR3 runs 11 residues. Germline trimming cut 6 bases from V and 15 bases from J; bases unmatched to any gene: 8.

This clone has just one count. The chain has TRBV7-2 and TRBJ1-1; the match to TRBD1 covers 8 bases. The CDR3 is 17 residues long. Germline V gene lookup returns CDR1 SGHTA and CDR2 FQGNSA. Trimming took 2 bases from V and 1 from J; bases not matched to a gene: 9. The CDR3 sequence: CASSLNAGGAGNTEAFF. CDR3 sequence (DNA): TGTGCCAGCAGCTTAAACGCAGGGGGCGCCGGGAACACTGAAGCTTTCTTT.

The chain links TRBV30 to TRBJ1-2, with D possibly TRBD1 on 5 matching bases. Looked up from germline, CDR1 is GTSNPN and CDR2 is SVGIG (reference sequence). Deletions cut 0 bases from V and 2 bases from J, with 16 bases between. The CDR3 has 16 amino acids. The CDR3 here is CAWSVRGGNSNYGYTF. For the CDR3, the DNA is TGTGCCTGGAGTGTACGGGGGGGTAATTCCAACTATGGCTACACCTTC.

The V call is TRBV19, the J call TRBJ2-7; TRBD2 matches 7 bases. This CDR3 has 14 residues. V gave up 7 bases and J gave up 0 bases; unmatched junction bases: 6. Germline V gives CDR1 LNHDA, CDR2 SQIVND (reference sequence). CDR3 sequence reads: CASTGGFPSYEQYF. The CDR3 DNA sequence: TGTGCCAGTACCGGGGGGTTCCCCTCCTACGAGCAGTACTTC.

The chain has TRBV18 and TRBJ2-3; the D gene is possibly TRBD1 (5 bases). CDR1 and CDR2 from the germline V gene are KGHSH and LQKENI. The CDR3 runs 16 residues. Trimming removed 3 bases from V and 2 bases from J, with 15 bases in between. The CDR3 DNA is TGTGCCAGCTCACCCCAGGGTAGTTCCATCACAGATACGCAGTATTTT. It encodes CASSPQGSSITDTQYF.

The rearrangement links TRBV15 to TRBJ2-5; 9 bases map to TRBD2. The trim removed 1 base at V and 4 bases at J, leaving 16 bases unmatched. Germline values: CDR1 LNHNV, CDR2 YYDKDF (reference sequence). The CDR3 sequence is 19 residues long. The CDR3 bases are TGTGCCACCAGCAGAGTTCCTAGCGGGATAGTTGGGTCCGGAGAGACCCAGTACTTC. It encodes CATSRVPSGIVGSGETQYF.

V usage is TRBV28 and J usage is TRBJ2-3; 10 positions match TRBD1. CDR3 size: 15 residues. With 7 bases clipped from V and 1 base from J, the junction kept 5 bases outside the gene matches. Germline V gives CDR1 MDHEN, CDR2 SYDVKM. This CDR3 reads CASTIGTGGTDTQYF. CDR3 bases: TGTGCCAGCACCATCGGGACAGGGGGCACAGATACGCAGTATTTT.

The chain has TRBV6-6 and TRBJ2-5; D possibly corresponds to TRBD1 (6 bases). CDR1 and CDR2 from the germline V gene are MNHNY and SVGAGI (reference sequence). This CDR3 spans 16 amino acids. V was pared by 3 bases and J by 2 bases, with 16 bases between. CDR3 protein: CASSYSGTGNQETQYF. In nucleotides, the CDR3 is TGTGCCAGCAGTTATTCCGGCACAGGGAATCAAGAGACCCAGTACTTC.

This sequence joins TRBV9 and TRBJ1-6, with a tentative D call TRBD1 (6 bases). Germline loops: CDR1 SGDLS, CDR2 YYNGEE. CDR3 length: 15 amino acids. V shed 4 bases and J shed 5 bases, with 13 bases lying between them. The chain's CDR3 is CASSTQGTDNSPLHF. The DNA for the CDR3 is TGTGCCAGCAGCACCCAGGGGACGGATAATTCACCCCTCCACTTT.

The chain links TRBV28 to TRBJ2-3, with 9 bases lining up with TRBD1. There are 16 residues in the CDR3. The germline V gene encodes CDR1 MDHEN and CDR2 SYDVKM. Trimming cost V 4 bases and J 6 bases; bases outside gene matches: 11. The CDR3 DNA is TGTGCCAGCAGTTCCCGTGGGGACAGGGCAGGGGATACGCAGTATTTT. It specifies CASSSRGDRAGDTQYF.

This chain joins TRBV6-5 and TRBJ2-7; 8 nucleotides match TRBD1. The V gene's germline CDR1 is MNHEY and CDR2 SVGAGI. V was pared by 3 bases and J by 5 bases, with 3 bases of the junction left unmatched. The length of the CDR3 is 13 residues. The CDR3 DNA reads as TGTGCCAGCAGTTATACAGGGGGTCACGAGCAGTACTTC. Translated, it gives CASSYTGGHEQYF.

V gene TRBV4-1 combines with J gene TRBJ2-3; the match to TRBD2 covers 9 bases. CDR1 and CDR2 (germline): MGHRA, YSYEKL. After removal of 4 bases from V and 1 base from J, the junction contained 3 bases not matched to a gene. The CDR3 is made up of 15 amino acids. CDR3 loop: CASSLAGVGTDTQYF. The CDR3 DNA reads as TGCGCCAGCAGCCTAGCGGGAGTGGGCACAGATACGCAGTATTTT.